These T cell receptor beta chains were read from a single sample in a study of identical twins. TCRdb ran MiXCR on the 5' RACE reads and lists one entry per CDR3 protein. The repertoire consists of under 1 million distinct CDR3 sequences, with 9% to 15% occurring once and the leading ten covering roughly 1.6%. The data were also submitted as part of a second study, on yellow fever vaccine responses in identical twins.

Sequenced: PBMCs. The receptors were gathered from a woman between 18 and 29 years old in good health. Both conserved end residues are part of each CDR3. Fields, in order: J gene, V gene, D gene, clone size, CDR3 length, CDR3 protein, CDR3 DNA. The D gene is left open where the match is weak. The size field is filled for only some rows; it gives once, few, many or a size class.

j_call: TRBJ2-1
v_call: TRBV24-1
d_call: .
clone_size: few
cdr3_length: 15
cdr3_aa: CATSARGSGYNEQFF
cdr3_nt: TGTGCCACCAGTGCCCGGGGGTCCGGATACAATGAGCAGTTCTTC

j_call: TRBJ2-5
v_call: TRBV6-5
d_call: .
clone_size: few
cdr3_length: 12
cdr3_aa: CASRTRQETQYF
cdr3_nt: TGTGCCAGCCGGACAAGACAAGAGACCCAGTACTTC

j_call: TRBJ2-2
v_call: TRBV24-1
d_call: TRBD1
clone_size: .
cdr3_length: 17
cdr3_aa: CATSEHRQGDFAGELFF
cdr3_nt: TGTGCCACCAGTGAACATCGACAGGGGGATTTTGCCGGGGAGCTGTTTTTT

j_call: TRBJ2-1
v_call: TRBV24-1
d_call: TRBD1
clone_size: few
cdr3_length: 16
cdr3_aa: CATSDTPGTGPPSQFF
cdr3_nt: TGTGCCACCAGTGATACCCCCGGGACAGGTCCCCCTTCACAGTTCTTC

j_call: TRBJ2-1
v_call: TRBV15
d_call: .
clone_size: .
cdr3_length: 13
cdr3_aa: CATSTGLHNEQFF
cdr3_nt: TGTGCCACCAGCACGGGGCTACACAATGAGCAGTTCTTC

j_call: TRBJ1-1
v_call: TRBV6-5
d_call: .
clone_size: many
cdr3_length: 13
cdr3_aa: CASSYSGSTEAFF
cdr3_nt: TGTGCCAGCAGTTACTCGGGCAGCACTGAAGCTTTCTTT

j_call: TRBJ2-1
v_call: TRBV7-9
d_call: .
clone_size: .
cdr3_length: 14
cdr3_aa: CASTLTGTHNEQFF
cdr3_nt: TGTGCCAGCACCCTGACCGGGACACACAATGAGCAGTTCTTC

j_call: TRBJ2-7
v_call: TRBV29-1
d_call: TRBD1
clone_size: .
cdr3_length: 13
cdr3_aa: CSVQQGNSYEQYF
cdr3_nt: TGCAGCGTCCAACAGGGGAACTCCTACGAGCAGTACTTC

j_call: TRBJ1-2
v_call: TRBV19
d_call: .
clone_size: .
cdr3_length: 12
cdr3_aa: CASLGVAYGYTF
cdr3_nt: TGTGCCAGCCTGGGGGTGGCCTATGGCTACACCTTC

j_call: TRBJ1-6
v_call: TRBV3-1
d_call: TRBD1
clone_size: .
cdr3_length: 15
cdr3_aa: CASSQARGQYSPLHF
cdr3_nt: TGTGCCAGCAGCCAAGCTAGGGGACAGTATTCACCCCTCCACTTT

j_call: TRBJ2-1
v_call: TRBV24-1
d_call: .
clone_size: many
cdr3_length: 15
cdr3_aa: CATSETTLTWSEQFF
cdr3_nt: TGTGCCACCAGTGAAACTACCCTCACCTGGAGTGAGCAGTTCTTC

j_call: TRBJ1-2
v_call: TRBV6-1
d_call: .
clone_size: .
cdr3_length: 13
cdr3_aa: CASMKGPIYGYTF
cdr3_nt: TGTGCCAGCATGAAGGGACCAATCTATGGCTACACCTTC

j_call: TRBJ2-2
v_call: TRBV24-1
d_call: TRBD1
clone_size: few
cdr3_length: 15
cdr3_aa: CATSSRTGATGELFF
cdr3_nt: TGTGCCACCAGTTCTAGGACAGGGGCCACCGGGGAGCTGTTTTTT

j_call: TRBJ2-5
v_call: TRBV7-2
d_call: .
clone_size: .
cdr3_length: 13
cdr3_aa: CASSLGVWETQYF
cdr3_nt: TGTGCCAGCAGCTTAGGGGTTTGGGAGACCCAGTACTTC

j_call: TRBJ1-4
v_call: TRBV5-1
d_call: .
clone_size: many
cdr3_length: 14
cdr3_aa: CASSLDPSMGDLFF
cdr3_nt: TGCGCCAGCAGCTTGGATCCATCCATGGGGGACCTGTTTTTT

j_call: TRBJ2-5
v_call: TRBV6-5
d_call: .
clone_size: many
cdr3_length: 13
cdr3_aa: CASSYTEGETQYF
cdr3_nt: TGTGCCAGCAGTTACACGGAAGGGGAGACCCAGTACTTC

j_call: TRBJ2-5
v_call: TRBV7-9
d_call: .
clone_size: few
cdr3_length: 14
cdr3_aa: CASSQREAQETQYF
cdr3_nt: TGTGCCAGCAGCCAACGGGAAGCCCAAGAGACCCAGTACTTC

j_call: TRBJ2-7
v_call: TRBV4-1
d_call: .
clone_size: .
cdr3_length: 15
cdr3_aa: CASSHLSGQTYEQYF
cdr3_nt: TGCGCCAGCAGCCACCTTTCCGGGCAAACCTACGAGCAGTACTTC

j_call: TRBJ2-3
v_call: TRBV20-1
d_call: TRBD2
clone_size: many
cdr3_length: 14
cdr3_aa: CSATLAGVTDTQYF
cdr3_nt: TGCAGTGCTACCCTAGCGGGAGTCACAGATACGCAGTATTTT

j_call: TRBJ2-3
v_call: TRBV20-1
d_call: .
clone_size: few
cdr3_length: 15
cdr3_aa: CSATYSSPPLDTQYF
cdr3_nt: TGCAGTGCTACCTACTCTAGCCCACCCCTGGATACGCAGTATTTT

j_call: TRBJ2-3
v_call: TRBV27
d_call: TRBD2
clone_size: .
cdr3_length: 17
cdr3_aa: CASSLSGGAGGTDTQYF
cdr3_nt: TGTGCCAGCAGTTTATCCGGGGGGGCGGGGGGCACAGATACGCAGTATTTT

j_call: TRBJ2-2
v_call: TRBV24-1
d_call: TRBD1
clone_size: few
cdr3_length: 16
cdr3_aa: CATSDPTGVVSGELFF
cdr3_nt: TGTGCCACCAGTGACCCGACAGGGGTAGTGTCCGGGGAGCTGTTTTTT

j_call: TRBJ2-4
v_call: TRBV9
d_call: TRBD2
clone_size: many
cdr3_length: 16
cdr3_aa: CASSISGGADKNIQYF
cdr3_nt: TGTGCCAGCAGCATAAGCGGGGGGGCTGACAAAAACATTCAGTACTTC

j_call: TRBJ2-3
v_call: TRBV12-3/TRBV12-4
d_call: TRBD2
clone_size: few
cdr3_length: 15
cdr3_aa: CASTLAGVGSDTQYF
cdr3_nt: TGTGCCAGCACCTTAGCGGGAGTGGGTTCGGATACGCAGTATTTT

j_call: TRBJ2-5
v_call: TRBV24-1
d_call: .
clone_size: few
cdr3_length: 13
cdr3_aa: CATSDWEQETQYF
cdr3_nt: TGTGCCACCAGTGATTGGGAACAAGAGACCCAGTACTTC

j_call: TRBJ1-4
v_call: TRBV11-1
d_call: TRBD1
clone_size: many
cdr3_length: 18
cdr3_aa: CASSLSGTGGRLREKLFF
cdr3_nt: TGTGCCAGCAGCCTCAGTGGGACAGGGGGCAGGTTACGAGAAAAACTGTTTTTT

j_call: TRBJ2-5
v_call: TRBV12-3/TRBV12-4
d_call: TRBD1
clone_size: .
cdr3_length: 14
cdr3_aa: CASRTGQVQETQYF
cdr3_nt: TGTGCCAGCAGGACCGGACAGGTACAAGAGACCCAGTACTTC

j_call: TRBJ2-1
v_call: TRBV7-9
d_call: TRBD2
clone_size: once
cdr3_length: 13
cdr3_aa: CASRASGKNEQFF
cdr3_nt: TGTGCCAGCAGAGCTAGCGGTAAAAATGAGCAGTTCTTC